Sequencing of this TCR beta chain was carried out in a study of T cell repertoires in cytomegalovirus infection. Overall study context: Evidence of both CMV infection and a matching HLA type came from public TCR beta signatures. Study-wide findings and caveats: The study found HLA-C-restricted CMV-specific TCR beta clonotypes dominating the ex vivo response. CMV carriers with the relevant HLA were identified by cumulative public TCR beta family frequency.

In TCRdb, the reads were re-called with MiXCR into one record per CDR3 protein. The sample contains 85,000 to 130,000 distinct CDR3 sequences, less than 25% of which appear only once. Points on this clonotype: Its target is not known.

CDR3 size: 15 residues. Trimming removed 4 bases from V and 7 bases from J, with 17 bases in between. From germline, CDR1 is SEHNR and CDR2 FQNEAQ (reference sequence). J is TRBJ1-5 and V is TRBV7-9; a weak D match, TRBD1 (6 bases). The sequenced sample was CD8+ T cells from PBMCs. This TCR derives from a human donor in good health (CMV status not recorded). Some clones in this sample may be carry-over from other donors' samples. CDR3 coding DNA: TGTGCCAGCAGCTATGTGGGGGGGGCTGAGCAGCCCCAGCATTTT. Encoded protein: CASSYVGGAEQPQHF.